The 10 T cell receptor beta chains reported below all come from one sample, sequenced in a study of Ad26.COV2.S vaccination and SARS-CoV-2 variants. As for treatment: some 20 received Ad26.COV2.S at low or high dose, single or two shots; roughly 5 received placebo; per-sample allocation not given. It was on day 63 after the first vaccine or placebo injection that samples were taken. Using immunoSEQ multiplex PCR, the repertoire was profiled, and TCRdb retains in-frame clones only, with some absent. The sample consists of about 500,000 clones, roughly nine tenths of them appearing once. Sample: peripheral blood, taken in a trial of Ad26.COV2.S vaccine versus placebo. All receptors come from a person between 18 and 59 years old who received the Ad26.COV2.S COVID-19 vaccine or a placebo.

This rearrangement joins TRBV5-4 to TRBJ2-7, with D perhaps TRBD2 (6 bases). The CDR3 is 11 residues long. V shed 4 bases and J shed 6 bases, with 8 bases lying between them. Germline-derived CDR1 and CDR2 are SGHNT and YYREEE (reference sequence). CDR3 coding DNA: TGTGCCAGCAGCATCGGGGGCGAGCAGTACTTC. Amino acids: CASSIGGEQYF.

V and J are TRBV6-6 and TRBJ2-6; D unresolved. The CDR3 runs to 15 residues. Germline-derived CDR1 and CDR2 are MNHNY and SVGAGI (reference sequence). The ends were cut back, 6 bases at V and 2 bases at J, with 11 bases in the middle. The CDR3: CASSPAVAGANVLTF. The CDR3 bases are TGTGCCAGCAGCCCTGCAGTAGCTGGGGCCAACGTCCTGACTTTC.

The chain combines TRBV5-4 with TRBJ2-3; D remains unclear. Trimming removed 5 bases from V and 0 bases from J, with 7 bases in between. The CDR3 is 13 amino acids. The germline gives CDR1 SGHNT, CDR2 YYREEE (reference sequence). CDR3 sequence reads: CASRRLSTDTQYF. CDR3 DNA: TGTGCCAGCAGGCGGCTAAGCACAGATACGCAGTATTTT.

V is TRBV5-1 and J is TRBJ1-5, with D hard to call. Germline values: CDR1 SGHRS, CDR2 YFSETQ. There are 15 residues in the CDR3. V was trimmed by 1 base and J by 2 bases, leaving 10 bases between them. CDR3 region: CASSLTGGGNQPQHF. The DNA for the CDR3 is TGCGCCAGCAGCTTGACGGGAGGTGGCAATCAGCCCCAGCATTTT.

This rearrangement joins TRBV5-6 to TRBJ1-2; no clear D gene. Germline loops: CDR1 SGHDT, CDR2 YYEEEE. The CDR3 has 14 residues. The V end was cut by 0 bases, the J end by 4 bases, with 10 bases between. Here the CDR3 reads CASSLEWQTYGYTF. The CDR3 nucleotides are TGTGCCAGCAGCTTGGAGTGGCAGACCTATGGCTACACCTTC.

V usage is TRBV28 and J usage is TRBJ2-5, with D possibly being TRBD1 (6 bases). With 5 bases removed from V and 2 bases from J, the gap between germline ends came to 24 bases. This CDR3 comprises 18 residues. The germline V gene has CDR1 MDHEN and CDR2 SYDVKM. CDR3 in DNA: TGTGCCAGCAGTAAACCGCGAGGACAGCACCAATATCAAGAGACCCAGTACTTC. This sequence encodes CASSKPRGQHQYQETQYF.

This clone came up once. The genes are TRBV7-6 and TRBJ2-4, with D possibly TRBD2 on 5 matching bases. V was pared by 4 bases and J by 3 bases, with 16 bases between. The CDR3 consists of 16 residues. From germline, CDR1 is SGHVS and CDR2 FNYEAQ. DNA of the CDR3: TGTGCCAGCAGCTCCAGGAAGGAGAGGGACAAAAACATTCAGTACTTC. The encoded protein is CASSSRKERDKNIQYF. Supplemented by reference TRBV7-6 and TRBJ2-4, the full variable domain reads GAGVSQSPRYKVTKRGQDVALRCDPISGHVSLYWYRQALGQGPEFLTYFNYEAQQDKSGLPNDRFSAERPEGSISTLTIQRTEQRDSAMYRCASSSRKERDKNIQYFGAGTRLSVL.

The table lists this clone with a few counts. The chain links TRBV28 to TRBJ2-2, with 9 bases aligning to TRBD1. Per the germline V gene, CDR1 is MDHEN and CDR2 is SYDVKM. V lost 6 bases to trimming and J lost 4 bases; unmatched junction nucleotides: 9. The CDR3 extends over 16 amino acids. As DNA, the CDR3 is TGTGCCAGCAGCAGACAGGGGGTGAGGAGCACCGGGGAGCTGTTTTTT. Translated, it gives CASSRQGVRSTGELFF. Drawing the rest from reference TRBV28 and TRBJ2-2, the complete variable domain is DVKVTQSSRYLVKRTGEKVFLECVQDMDHENMFWYRQDPGLGLRLIYFSYDVKMKEKGDIPEGYSVSREKKERFSLILESASTNQTSMYLCASSRQGVRSTGELFFGEGSRLTVL.

The chain is built from TRBV7-6 and TRBJ2-3, with no clear D. This CDR3 contains 15 residues. The germline V and J ends were trimmed by 4 bases and 0 bases, with 11 bases remaining between them. Germline CDR1 and CDR2: SGHVS and FNYEAQ. The CDR3 sequence is CASSSRHASTDTQYF. For the CDR3, the DNA is TGTGCCAGCAGCTCGAGACACGCTAGCACAGATACGCAGTATTTT.

This chain joins TRBV9 and TRBJ2-1, with D tentatively TRBD1 or TRBD2 (7 bases each). Trimming took 0 bases from V and 0 from J, leaving 19 bases between them. Germline V gene lookup returns CDR1 SGDLS and CDR2 YYNGEE. The CDR3 is made up of 19 amino acids. The DNA of the CDR3 is TGTGCCAGCAGCGTAGCACCCAGGGGGGGGACCTACTCCTACAATGAGCAGTTCTTC. Its protein is CASSVAPRGGTYSYNEQFF.